This entry lists 8 T cell receptor beta chains sequenced from one sample in a study of T-cell memory formation after mild COVID-19 (dated by TCRdb to 2020 to 2022). Library generation was performed with 5' RACE. The sample was run on an Illumina NovaSeq 6000. TCRdb trimmed the raw reads at Q25, called clones with MiXCR and kept productive beta chains. A single entry per CDR3 protein holds the most common genes and DNA from its merged rows. A total of 380,000 or so distinct CDR3 sequences appear in this sample, roughly 14% of them only once. The ten largest clones represent roughly 22% of the sample. Sequenced material: PBMCs or a T cell subset sorted from them (not recorded which). Receptor source: a man aged 18-30 years who had mild COVID-19 (a few samples of this study predate the infection). The sample titles of this study are shuffled in the database, so cell type and time point are left out; the donor was told from shared clones.

The CDR3 region is CASALGSEQYF. In DNA, the CDR3 is TGTGCCAGCGCCCTTGGCTCCGAGCAGTACTTC. The rearrangement uses TRBV6-2 or TRBV6-3 and TRBJ2-7; unclear D gene. CDR1 is MNHEY and CDR2 is SVGEGT in the germline V gene. Between the trimmed V and J ends, which lost 8 bases and 6 bases, there was a span of 11 bases. This CDR3 has 11 residues.

The V call is TRBV28, the J call TRBJ2-7, with 10 bases identical to TRBD1. Germline CDR1 and CDR2: MDHEN and SYDVKM. This CDR3 is built from 14 residues. V gave up 8 bases and J gave up 3 bases; unmatched junction bases: 7. This CDR3 reads CASVSGQGFYEQYV. DNA for the CDR3: TGTGCCAGCGTGTCGGGACAGGGGTTCTACGAGCAGTACGTC.

V and J are TRBV28 and TRBJ1-5, with D unresolved. Germline CDR1 MDHEN, CDR2 SYDVKM. V lost 3 bases and J lost 6, with 12 bases in between. The CDR3 length is 14 residues. The CDR3 loop is CASSFIDTGQPQHF. The CDR3 DNA is TGTGCCAGCAGTTTTATAGATACGGGTCAGCCCCAGCATTTT.

The chain couples TRBV7-6 to TRBJ1-1; D unresolved. The ends were cut back, 1 base at V and 4 bases at J, with 7 bases in the middle. This CDR3 region has 13 residues. Germline assignment: CDR1 SGHVS and CDR2 FNYEAQ. This chain's CDR3 is CASSLGTITEAFF. The DNA of the CDR3 is TGTGCCAGCAGCTTAGGTACAATCACTGAAGCTTTCTTT.

This chain joins TRBV24-1 and TRBJ2-3; TRBD2 might be the D (5 bases). The V and J ends lost 2 bases and 7 bases respectively, with 9 bases between them. The CDR3 length is 13 residues. Germline V CDR1 and CDR2: KGHDR, SFDVKD. The DNA for the CDR3 is TGTGCCACCAGTGATTCCGGGGTCTATACGCAGTATTTT. Translating it yields CATSDSGVYTQYF.

This clonotype has only a few counts. The J gene is TRBJ2-5, the V gene TRBV6-5, with TRBD1 matching 9 bases. The J segment lost 5 bases and the V segment lost 0 bases, leaving 7 bases of the junction unmatched. CDR3 length equals 16 residues. Germline assignment: CDR1 MNHEY and CDR2 SVGAGI. CDR3 sequence (DNA): TGTGCCAGCAGTTACTCCGGGACAGGGACACAGGAGACCCAGTACTTC. Encoded protein: CASSYSGTGTQETQYF.

The rearrangement links TRBV4-3 to TRBJ1-1; 9 bases line up with TRBD1. Trimming at V came to 4 bases and at J to 3 bases, leaving 18 bases not matched to a gene. CDR1 is LGHNA and CDR2 is YSLEER in the germline V gene. The CDR3 runs 19 residues. The CDR3 nucleotides are TGCGCCAGCAGCCCCGACGATGGACAGGGGATCGGGGGGGACACTGAAGCTTTCTTT. This translates into CASSPDDGQGIGGDTEAFF.

The V and J genes are TRBV14 and TRBJ2-3, with D perhaps TRBD1 (5 bases). Germline CDR1 is SGHDN and CDR2 is FVKESK. The CDR3 sequence is 14 residues long. V lost 4 bases and J 6 bases, leaving 14 bases between the germline ends. CDR3 residues: CASSRQLRVDTQYF. CDR3 coding DNA: TGTGCCAGCAGCCGTCAGCTCAGGGTGGATACGCAGTATTTT.